This T cell receptor (beta chain) originates from a study of blood T cell repertoires in COVID-19. Germline values: CDR1 SGHDT, CDR2 YYEEEE. CDR3 length: 15 residues. The V end lost 0 bases, the J end lost 4 bases, and 11 bases lay between the germline ends. The protocol was immunoSEQ multiplex PCR, while the TCRdb copy is restricted to in-frame clones and leaves out a portion. The sample lists some 120,000 clones; 65% to 85% were seen once. The sequenced material came from peripheral blood. The V call is TRBV5-6, the J call TRBJ2-1; perhaps TRBD2 as D (6 bases). The sequence came from a woman in her 70s with acute or convalescent COVID-19. CDR3 coding DNA: TGTGCCAGCAGCTTGGGTCGCGGGATATACAATGAGCAGTTCTTC. Its translation: CASSLGRGIYNEQFF.